The 20 T cell receptor beta chains below come from one sample, sequenced in a study of shared T cell receptors in the human thymus. The table came from immunoSEQ multiplex PCR; TCRdb's copy has only in-frame clones and leaves some out. This sample has roughly 660,000 clones, with more than 75% found just once. The same data also contributed to another study, on human thymus T cells.

Sequenced sample: thymocytes. These receptors originate from a boy less than two years old with a congenital heart defect.

V usage is TRBV27 and J usage is TRBJ2-5; a possible D gene is TRBD2 (5 bases). The CDR3 extends over 14 amino acids. V was clipped by 5 bases and J by 7 bases, with 17 bases between them. Germline V gene lookup returns CDR1 MNHEY and CDR2 SMNVEV (reference sequence). Written as DNA, the CDR3 is TGTGCCAGCAGTCTCCGACCCCCCCGGGGGACCCAGTACTTC. Its protein is CASSLRPPRGTQYF.

The rearrangement links TRBV29-1 to TRBJ2-3; 7 positions match TRBD2. Losses at the gene ends were 6 bases for V and 3 bases for J; bases not matched to a gene: 15. This CDR3 has 16 amino acids. Germline V lookup: CDR1 SQVTM, CDR2 ANQGSEA. The CDR3 DNA reads TGCAGCGTCGGTCAAGTGGGCGGGAGATGTACAGATACGCAGTATTTT. Its translation is CSVGQVGGRCTDTQYF.

This rearrangement joins TRBV4-1 to TRBJ2-3; 8 bases fit TRBD2. V was pared by 1 base and J by 3 bases, with 12 bases of the junction left unmatched. The V gene's germline CDR1 is MGHRA and CDR2 YSYEKL. The CDR3 is 18 amino acids. The CDR3 here is CASSQGPQREWVTDTQYF. CDR3 nucleotide sequence: TGCGCCAGCAGCCAAGGCCCACAGCGGGAGTGGGTGACAGATACGCAGTATTTT.

The chain employs TRBV13 and TRBJ2-1, with 10 positions matching TRBD2. Trimming took 6 bases from V and 6 from J; bases not matched to a gene: 5. The CDR3 is 14 residues long. Per the germline V gene, CDR1 is PRHDT and CDR2 is FYEKMQ (reference sequence). CDR3 region: CASRSGRVSNEQFF. The CDR3 DNA reads as TGTGCCAGCAGAAGCGGGAGGGTCAGCAATGAGCAGTTCTTC.

The chain recombines TRBV7-9 with TRBJ2-4; D uncertain. The CDR3 is 12 residues long. Germline loops: CDR1 SEHNR, CDR2 FQNEAQ (reference sequence). Trimming shortened V by 1 base and J by 8 bases, and 6 bases separated the two germline ends. The CDR3 bases are TGTGCCAGCAGCTTAGGTCCGGACATTCAGTACTTC. This translates into CASSLGPDIQYF.

The sample holds a few counts of this clone. The J gene is TRBJ1-4, the V gene TRBV4-3; no clear D. V was pared by 0 bases and J by 8 bases, with 7 bases between. This CDR3 is built from 13 residues. Germline V gives CDR1 LGHNA, CDR2 YSLEER. CDR3 protein: CASSQDSGEKLFF. The CDR3 DNA reads as TGCGCCAGCAGCCAAGACAGCGGGGAAAAACTGTTTTTT.

There are a few counts of this clone. The chain carries TRBV2 and TRBJ2-7; TRBD1 matches 7 bases. The CDR3 consists of 15 residues. Germline V gives CDR1 SNHLY, CDR2 FYNNEI. Trimming took 2 bases from V and 7 from J; bases not matched to a gene: 11. CDR3: CASSEQDRSQREQYF. In DNA, the CDR3 is TGTGCCAGCAGTGAACAGGACAGGAGCCAAAGGGAGCAGTACTTC.

In nucleotides, the CDR3 is TGCGCCAGCCCCGCCATAGCGGGAGAATCCTACGAGCAGTACTTC. It encodes CASPAIAGESYEQYF. The chain recombines TRBV10-2 with TRBJ2-7, with TRBD2 matching 9 bases. CDR1 is WSHSY and CDR2 is SAAADI in the germline V gene. There are 15 residues in the CDR3. Trimming took 8 bases from V and 1 from J; bases not matched to a gene: 9.

The chain recombines TRBV7-2 with TRBJ2-1, with TRBD2 identical over 9 bases. J was trimmed by 0 bases and V by 4 bases; bases with no gene match: 4. The CDR3 spans 16 residues. The germline V gene has CDR1 SGHTA and CDR2 FQGNSA. CDR3 sequence: CASSSYSGSSYNEQFF. CDR3 nucleotide sequence: TGTGCCAGCAGCTCATATAGCGGGAGCTCCTACAATGAGCAGTTCTTC. The entire variable domain, with the rest obtained from reference TRBV7-2 and TRBJ2-1, is as follows: GAGVSQSPSNKVTEKGKDVELRCDPISGHTALYWYRQSLGQGLEFLIYFQGNSAPDKSGLPSDRFSAERTGGSVSTLTIQRTQQEDSAVYLCASSSYSGSSYNEQFFGPGTRLTVL.

The V gene is TRBV4-3, the J gene TRBJ2-7; 7 positions agree with TRBD1. V lost 4 bases to trimming and J lost 4 bases; unmatched junction nucleotides: 7. Germline CDR1 reads LGHNA; CDR2 reads YSLEER. CDR3 length: 14 residues. CDR3 protein: CASSLRDSSYEQYF. In DNA, the CDR3 is TGCGCCAGCAGCCTCCGGGACAGTTCGTACGAGCAGTACTTC.

The gene calls are TRBV9 and TRBJ2-7, with D unclear. Per the germline V gene, CDR1 is SGDLS and CDR2 is YYNGEE. The CDR3 consists of 14 residues. V was clipped by 0 bases and J by 0 bases, with 7 bases between them. The CDR3 loop is CASSVGDTSYEQYF. Here the CDR3 DNA reads TGTGCCAGCAGCGTAGGCGACACCTCCTACGAGCAGTACTTC.

This chain joins TRBV6-1 and TRBJ2-4; D perhaps matches TRBD1 (6 bases). The CDR3 runs to 15 residues. With 10 bases removed from V and 1 base from J, the gap between germline ends came to 17 bases. The germline V gene has CDR1 MNHNS and CDR2 SASEGT. Here the CDR3 DNA reads TGTGCCACCACCTTTCGAGGGGGTGCCAAAAACATTCAGTACTTC. As protein: CATTFRGGAKNIQYF.

V gene TRBV5-6 combines with J gene TRBJ2-1; TRBD2 matches 11 bases. After removal of 1 base from V and 8 bases from J, the junction contained 8 bases not matched to a gene. The CDR3 sequence is 16 residues long. Germline CDR1 and CDR2: SGHDT and YYEEEE. CDR3 region: CASSLFSGRAGDEQFF. CDR3 bases: TGTGCCAGCAGCTTGTTTAGCGGGAGGGCCGGTGATGAGCAGTTCTTC.

A few counts support this clone. The chain employs TRBV12-2 and TRBJ2-1; whether TRBD2, the table's D call, matches the DNA was not checked. TRBV12-2 is a pseudogene locus. There are 15 residues in the CDR3. The CDR3 loop reads CASRVTSGPYNEQFF. The CDR3 DNA follows: TGTGCAAGTCGAGTTACTAGCGGCCCATACAATGAGCAGTTCTTC.

The chain employs TRBV19 and TRBJ2-7, with 8 bases that match TRBD1. The ends lost 3 bases at V and 3 bases at J; junction bases unmatched: 7. The CDR3 spans 15 residues. Germline V gives CDR1 LNHDA, CDR2 SQIVND (reference sequence). The DNA for the CDR3 is TGTGCCAGTAGTATCGGGACAACAGGGGGCTACGAGCAGTACTTC. Translated: CASSIGTTGGYEQYF.

DNA of the CDR3: TGTGCCAGCAATACGTCCGGGACACTCTCCCTCGAGCAGTACTTC. Its protein product is CASNTSGTLSLEQYF. The chain is built from TRBV2 and TRBJ2-7; D may be TRBD1 (6 bases). CDR1 SNHLY and CDR2 FYNNEI come from the germline V gene. Trimming pared 7 bases from V and 6 bases from J, leaving 22 bases between. CDR3 length: 15 residues.

The J gene is TRBJ2-1, the V gene TRBV15; the match to TRBD2 covers 13 bases. Per germline, CDR1 LNHNV and CDR2 YYDKDF (reference sequence). The CDR3 has 15 amino acids. Unmatched junction bases numbered 7, after V lost 4 bases and J lost 10 bases. In nucleotides, the CDR3 is TGTGCCACCAGCAACACTAGCGGGAGGGCCGGGGAGCAGTTCTTC. It is translated as CATSNTSGRAGEQFF.

This clone has a handful of counts. The chain has TRBV5-1 and TRBJ2-2; TRBD2 matches at 11 bases. CDR1 and CDR2 from the germline V gene are SGHRS and YFSETQ. This CDR3 has 19 residues. V lost 7 bases, J lost 3 bases, and 17 bases stayed unmatched. CDR3 in DNA: TGCGCCAGCCTACATGGACTAGCGGGTTCCCAAGGGGACACCGGGGAGCTGTTTTTT. Protein: CASLHGLAGSQGDTGELFF.

This clone was observed once. This chain uses TRBV6-4 with TRBJ2-3, with D possibly matching TRBD1 (5 bases). With 0 bases removed from V and 4 bases from J, the gap between germline ends came to 17 bases. The germline V gene encodes CDR1 MRHNA and CDR2 SNTAGT. The CDR3 has 17 residues. Here the CDR3 DNA reads TGTGCCAGCAGTGACTCGATCAGGGAATGGATTTCAGATACGCAGTATTTT. This encodes CASSDSIREWISDTQYF.

The sample holds one count of this clone. This rearrangement joins TRBV11-2 to TRBJ1-2; maybe TRBD1 (6 bases). The germline V gene encodes CDR1 SGHAT and CDR2 FQNNGV. The V end was cut by 7 bases, the J end by 4 bases, with 13 bases between. CDR3 length: 13 amino acids. The DNA of the CDR3 is TGTGCCAGCACCCCGGACAGCTTCTATGGCTACACCTTC. Amino acid sequence: CASTPDSFYGYTF.